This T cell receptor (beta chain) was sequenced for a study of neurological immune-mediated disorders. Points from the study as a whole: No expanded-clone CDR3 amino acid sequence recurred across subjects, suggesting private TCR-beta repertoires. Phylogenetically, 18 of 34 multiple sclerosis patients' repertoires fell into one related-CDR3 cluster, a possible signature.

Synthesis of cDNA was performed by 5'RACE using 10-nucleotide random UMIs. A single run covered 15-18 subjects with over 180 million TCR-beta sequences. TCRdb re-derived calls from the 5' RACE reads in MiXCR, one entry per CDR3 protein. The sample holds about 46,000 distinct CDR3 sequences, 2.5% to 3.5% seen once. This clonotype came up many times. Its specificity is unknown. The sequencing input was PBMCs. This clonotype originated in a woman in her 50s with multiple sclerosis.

The CDR3 spells CASSVGPENGYTF. The CDR3 DNA follows: TGTGCCAGCAGCGTAGGTCCAGAAAATGGCTACACCTTC. The chain employs TRBV9 and TRBJ1-2; D unresolved. This CDR3 has 13 amino acids. Trimming took 0 bases from V and 6 from J, leaving 9 bases between them. Germline assignment: CDR1 SGDLS and CDR2 YYNGEE.